The following is a TCR beta chain sequence with its context. Cohorts were based on clinical histories the participants reported. Original handling: Amplification from reference gene primers served as the basis for estimated nucleated cell counts. Method: immunoSEQ multiplex PCR; TCRdb's copy keeps in-frame clones and lacks some. V, J and clone size were drawn from that table, and D and trimming were deduced from the DNA. The repertoire includes over 350,000 clones, roughly 92% of them detected once, and roughly 0.9% sits in the top ten. This entry is derived from a study of blood T cell repertoires in COVID-19. Study-wide context: From T cells, B-cell-depleted T cells, or PBMCs came the material, which was cDNA or gDNA.

This CDR3 is built from 18 residues. The trim removed 1 base at V and 7 bases at J, leaving 11 bases unmatched. CDR1 MNHEY and CDR2 SMNVEV come from the germline V gene (reference sequence). The TCR sequence derives from a woman in her thirties or forties who had been exposed to COVID-19. This rearrangement joins TRBV27 to TRBJ2-2; TRBD2 agrees at 11 bases. The sample was PBMCs or T cells enriched from blood (not recorded which). For the CDR3, the DNA is TGTGCCAGCAGTTTATTTCGAACTAGCGGGGGAGCTGGCGGGGAGCTGTTTTTT. It yields the protein CASSLFRTSGGAGGELFF.